The TCR beta chain described here comes from a study of blood T cell repertoires in COVID-19. This clone was detected only once. Membership in each cohort depended on participant-reported clinical history. With V trimmed by 5 bases and J by 5 bases, 5 bases remained unmatched. In germline, CDR1 is MDHEN, CDR2 SYDVKM. The CDR3 spans 13 residues. Sequencing was performed with immunoSEQ multiplex PCR; in TCRdb, only in-frame clones are kept and a portion is missing. The sample yields over 150,000 clones, 85% seen once. The sample comprised PBMCs or T cells enriched from blood (not recorded which). This clonotype originated in a man aged 35 to 55 who had recovered from COVID-19. The chain joins TRBV28 to TRBJ2-7, with TRBD1 matching over 8 bases. The CDR3 DNA follows: TGTGCCAGCAGTGTTCAACAGGGGGACGAGCAGTACTTC. Amino acid sequence: CASSVQQGDEQYF.